This T cell receptor (beta chain) is from a study of CD8 T cells in Susac syndrome. For the study at large: Patients with Susac syndrome were, at the time of blood collection, therapy-naive, maintained on corticosteroids, or maintained on intravenous immunoglobulin alone.

Notes on this clonotype: Its antigen is not identified.

TCR beta was sequenced from blood CD8+ and CD4+ T cells. CD8+ and CD4+ T cells were negatively isolated; TEMRA cells were FACS-enriched. Study-wide results and caveats: CD8+ clones in Susac expanded most in TEMRA cells and active patients.

Random hexamers were used to reverse transcribe roughly 0.5 to 1 ug of RNA. TCRdb re-called the immunoSEQ multiplex PCR reads through MiXCR, storing one row per CDR3 protein. Seen here are 100,000 to 150,000 distinct CDR3 sequences, around 94% observed once, and the top ten hold around 0.28%. V was trimmed by 6 bases and J by 3 bases, leaving 12 bases between them. Germline-derived CDR1 and CDR2 are SGHVS and FNYEAQ. The CDR3 totals 13 residues. The chain carries TRBV7-6 and TRBJ2-7; possibly TRBD2 for D (6 bases). This clonotype was obtained from a human donor with Susac syndrome. Material: CD8+ T cells from PBMCs. The CDR3 region has the DNA TGTGCCAGCAGTCGGGCGGGGATCTACGAGCAGTACTTC. This gives the protein CASSRAGIYEQYF.